A selection of T cell receptor beta chains follows, all from one sample in a study of CXCR3-negative and CXCR3-positive naive CD8 T cells. Reanalyzing the 5' RACE reads, TCRdb keeps one entry per CDR3 protein, without DNA. Recorded for this sample: over 6,500 distinct CDR3 sequences. The sample taken for sequencing was naive CXCR3- CD8+ T cells from blood. These TCRs come from a human donor in good health. Some clones in this sample may be carry-over from other donors' samples. Each CDR3 is given with its conserved first and last residue. Not every row has a clone size; where given, it reads once, few, many or a size class.

V gene: TRBV6-5
clone size: -
J gene: TRBJ2-3
CDR3 protein: CASSRRAEGADTQYF

V gene: TRBV29-1
clone size: medium-sized
J gene: TRBJ2-1
CDR3 protein: CSVRPEANEQFF

V gene: TRBV7-6
clone size: medium-sized
J gene: TRBJ2-2
CDR3 protein: CASSLQGLGELFF

V gene: TRBV28
clone size: -
J gene: TRBJ1-1
CDR3 protein: CASSFPPDEAFF

V gene: TRBV27
clone size: -
J gene: TRBJ2-1
CDR3 protein: CASSLWGTSVREQFF

V gene: TRBV7-9
clone size: -
J gene: TRBJ2-7
CDR3 protein: CASSSDRKEQYF

V gene: TRBV6-5
clone size: medium-sized
J gene: TRBJ1-1
CDR3 protein: CASSYSTQGSGTEAFF

V gene: TRBV29-1
clone size: -
J gene: TRBJ2-2
CDR3 protein: CSVESLGLAGETKNTGELFF

V gene: TRBV29-1
clone size: medium-sized
J gene: TRBJ2-1
CDR3 protein: CSVAISGMFEQFF

V gene: TRBV2
clone size: -
J gene: TRBJ2-3
CDR3 protein: CASSDVTETVTQYF

V gene: TRBV11-2
clone size: medium-sized
J gene: TRBJ2-7
CDR3 protein: CASSLADWTGASSYEQYF

V gene: TRBV6-5
clone size: -
J gene: TRBJ1-1
CDR3 protein: CASSYGTALNTEAFF

V gene: TRBV29-1
clone size: -
J gene: TRBJ2-4
CDR3 protein: CSVGDSGGPDIQYF

V gene: TRBV2
clone size: medium-sized
J gene: TRBJ2-7
CDR3 protein: CAPRGVAGEQYF

V gene: TRBV29-1
clone size: -
J gene: TRBJ2-1
CDR3 protein: CSVETVQGEQFF

V gene: TRBV5-1
clone size: -
J gene: TRBJ2-2
CDR3 protein: CASSLGQREQHTGEPFF

V gene: TRBV7-9
clone size: medium-sized
J gene: TRBJ2-7
CDR3 protein: CASSPTRAKEYEQYF

V gene: TRBV29-1
clone size: medium-sized
J gene: TRBJ2-7
CDR3 protein: CSVDSPGEGSEQYF

V gene: TRBV28
clone size: medium-sized
J gene: TRBJ2-7
CDR3 protein: CASSADYEQYF

V gene: TRBV2
clone size: -
J gene: TRBJ2-3
CDR3 protein: CASSEVSTSGSTDTQYF

V gene: TRBV7-7
clone size: -
J gene: TRBJ2-2
CDR3 protein: CASSPETSSTGELFF

V gene: TRBV11-2
clone size: medium-sized
J gene: TRBJ2-5
CDR3 protein: CASSLEYGGAARETQYF

V gene: TRBV25-1
clone size: medium-sized
J gene: TRBJ2-1
CDR3 protein: CASRPGTGFFYEQFF

V gene: TRBV6-5
clone size: medium-sized
J gene: TRBJ2-5
CDR3 protein: CASSRGPLIGSETQYF

V gene: TRBV6-5
clone size: medium-sized
J gene: TRBJ2-3
CDR3 protein: CASSYSTGHSNTDTQYF

V gene: TRBV7-9
clone size: medium-sized
J gene: TRBJ2-1
CDR3 protein: CASSWEAAGNNEQFF

V gene: TRBV10-3
clone size: -
J gene: TRBJ2-1
CDR3 protein: CAISEEENEQFF

V gene: TRBV29-1
clone size: medium-sized
J gene: TRBJ2-7
CDR3 protein: CSVEEGHGNEQYF

V gene: TRBV3-1
clone size: -
J gene: TRBJ1-1
CDR3 protein: CASSSNVGGHTEAFF

V gene: TRBV2
clone size: -
J gene: TRBJ2-7
CDR3 protein: CASSEPKEQYF

V gene: TRBV7-6
clone size: medium-sized
J gene: TRBJ2-3
CDR3 protein: CASSKLAETGDTQYF

V gene: TRBV29-1
clone size: -
J gene: TRBJ2-7
CDR3 protein: CSVFGLAGSYEQYF

V gene: TRBV5-1
clone size: medium-sized
J gene: TRBJ2-7
CDR3 protein: CASSDRWPYEQYF

V gene: TRBV29-1
clone size: medium-sized
J gene: TRBJ2-7
CDR3 protein: CSTTGTDSYEQYF

V gene: TRBV14
clone size: medium-sized
J gene: TRBJ2-7
CDR3 protein: CASSQLAGGRVEQYF

V gene: TRBV12-3/TRBV12-4
clone size: -
J gene: TRBJ2-5
CDR3 protein: CASSSPLYPAGDQETQYF

V gene: TRBV11-3
clone size: medium-sized
J gene: TRBJ2-2
CDR3 protein: CASSLITGELFF

V gene: TRBV10-3
clone size: medium-sized
J gene: TRBJ2-1
CDR3 protein: CAISVDNEQFF

V gene: TRBV7-9
clone size: -
J gene: TRBJ2-7
CDR3 protein: CASSPRDTISYEQYF

V gene: TRBV28
clone size: -
J gene: TRBJ2-2
CDR3 protein: CASSLGGSGELFF

V gene: TRBV20-1
clone size: medium-sized
J gene: TRBJ2-1
CDR3 protein: CSARDGRWSYNEQFF

V gene: TRBV4-1
clone size: -
J gene: TRBJ2-1
CDR3 protein: CASSQQGSLQEQFF

V gene: TRBV29-1
clone size: -
J gene: TRBJ2-7
CDR3 protein: CSVRDISYEQYF

V gene: TRBV2
clone size: -
J gene: TRBJ2-1
CDR3 protein: CASSLAAGTRSGSYNEQFF

V gene: TRBV10-1
clone size: large
J gene: TRBJ2-3
CDR3 protein: CASSEVGDPVTDTQYF

V gene: TRBV29-1
clone size: -
J gene: TRBJ2-5
CDR3 protein: CSVEDRGYSTFETQYF

V gene: TRBV29-1
clone size: -
J gene: TRBJ2-5
CDR3 protein: CSVSLIMEETQYF

V gene: TRBV25-1
clone size: -
J gene: TRBJ1-1
CDR3 protein: CASSQGGNTEAFF

V gene: TRBV29-1
clone size: medium-sized
J gene: TRBJ2-7
CDR3 protein: CSVAPSSYEQYF

V gene: TRBV7-9
clone size: -
J gene: TRBJ2-7
CDR3 protein: CASSPPAGYEQYF

V gene: TRBV25-1
clone size: medium-sized
J gene: TRBJ2-3
CDR3 protein: CASSEFTSGSTDTQYF

V gene: TRBV12-3/TRBV12-4
clone size: medium-sized
J gene: TRBJ1-1
CDR3 protein: CASSTTGVGTEAFF

V gene: TRBV5-1
clone size: -
J gene: TRBJ2-2
CDR3 protein: CASSRGQGITGELFF

V gene: TRBV5-1
clone size: medium-sized
J gene: TRBJ2-7
CDR3 protein: CATKTSEDPPYEQYF